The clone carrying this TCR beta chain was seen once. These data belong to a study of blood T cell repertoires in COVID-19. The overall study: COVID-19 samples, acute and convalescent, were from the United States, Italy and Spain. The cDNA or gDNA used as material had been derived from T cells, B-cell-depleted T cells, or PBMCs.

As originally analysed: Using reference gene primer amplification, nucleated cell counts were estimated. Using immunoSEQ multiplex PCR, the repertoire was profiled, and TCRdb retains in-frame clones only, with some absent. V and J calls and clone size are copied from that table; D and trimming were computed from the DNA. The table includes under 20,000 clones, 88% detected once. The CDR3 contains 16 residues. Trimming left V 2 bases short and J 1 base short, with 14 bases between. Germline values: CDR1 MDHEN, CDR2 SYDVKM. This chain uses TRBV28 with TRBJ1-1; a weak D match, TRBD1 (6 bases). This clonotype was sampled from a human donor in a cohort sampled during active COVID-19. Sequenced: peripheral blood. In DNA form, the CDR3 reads TGTGCCAGCAGTTTAAGATCGCAGGGGCCGAACACTGAAGCTTTCTTT. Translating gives CASSLRSQGPNTEAFF.